The source of this T cell receptor beta chain is a study of blood T cell repertoires in COVID-19. TCRdb's table, derived via immunoSEQ multiplex PCR, lists solely in-frame clones and lacks some. This table holds some 350,000 clones, 65% to 85% found once. V was clipped by 6 bases and J by 4 bases; unmatched bases: 7. The CDR3 sequence is 15 residues long. Germline lookup yields CDR1 MNHEY and CDR2 SVGAGI. This rearrangement joins TRBV6-5 to TRBJ2-1, with 9 bases matching TRBD1. Sequencing was done on a sample of peripheral blood. The origin of this receptor is a man aged 25 to 40 with active or convalescent COVID-19. The CDR3 sequence: CASRGGQGFYNEQFF. The CDR3 bases are TGTGCCAGCAGGGGGGGACAGGGCTTTTACAATGAGCAGTTCTTC.